These 28 T cell receptor beta chains were sequenced from one sample in a study of cytotoxic CD8 clonotypes in ibrutinib-treated CLL. Here immunoSEQ multiplex PCR was the method, and the copy in TCRdb shows in-frame clones only, minus some. The data contain roughly 110,000 clones, 58% of them singletons. The input for sequencing was PBMCs, taken after 24 months of ibrutinib treatment. The receptor source for this set is a human donor with chronic lymphocytic leukemia.

V gene TRBV18 combines with J gene TRBJ2-5; D not certain. Germline CDR1 reads KGHSH; CDR2 reads LQKENI. The CDR3 is made up of 14 amino acids. The V gene lost 0 bases and the J gene lost 5 bases, with 10 bases spanning the gap. Written as DNA, the CDR3 is TGTGCCAGCTCACCACCCCTAGTCAGTGAGACCCAGTACTTC. Its translation: CASSPPLVSETQYF.

This clone was detected ten times or more. At one end, the junction sequence differs from germline, possibly due to a read error. V gene TRBV7-7 combines with J gene TRBJ2-3; a weak D match, TRBD2 (5 bases). From germline, CDR1 is SSHAT and CDR2 FNYEAQ (reference sequence). The CDR3 is 14 amino acids. CDR3 protein: CASSLKPGTDTQYF. As DNA, the CDR3 is TGTGCTAGCAGCTTAAAACCGGGGACAGATACGCAGTATTTT.

The chain links TRBV6-5 to TRBJ1-2; 9 positions agree with TRBD1. Per the germline V gene, CDR1 is MNHEY and CDR2 is SVGAGI. The CDR3 spans 14 residues. Losses at the gene ends were 4 bases for V and 3 bases for J; bases not matched to a gene: 3. In nucleotides, the CDR3 is TGTGCCAGCAGTTCCCGGACAGGGGACTATGGCTACACCTTC. This translates into CASSSRTGDYGYTF.

This clone was picked up a small number of times. This chain joins TRBV11-3 and TRBJ2-7; D assignment may be TRBD1 or TRBD2 (5 bases each). This CDR3 is built from 14 residues. Germline CDR1 SGHNT, CDR2 YENEEA. With 4 bases removed from V and 2 bases from J, the gap between germline ends came to 12 bases. This CDR3 is CASSSGTPPYEQYF. The CDR3 bases are TGTGCCAGCAGCTCTGGGACGCCCCCCTACGAGCAGTACTTC.

The V and J genes are TRBV6-6 and TRBJ2-7, with a possible D match to TRBD2 (5 bases). Germline CDR1 is MNHNY and CDR2 is SVGAGI (reference sequence). The CDR3 extends over 12 amino acids. V was trimmed by 10 bases and J by 2 bases, leaving 12 bases between them. The CDR3 DNA reads TGTGCCACCCGGGGAAATACCTACGAGCAGTACTTC. This gives the protein CATRGNTYEQYF.

V usage is TRBV7-9 and J usage is TRBJ2-7; 7 bases match TRBD2. The CDR3 consists of 13 residues. V trimming: 6 bases; J trimming: 3 bases; junction bases outside the gene matches: 5. Germline V gene sequence: CDR1 SEHNR, CDR2 FQNEAQ (reference sequence). CDR3 sequence: CASRSGEHYEQYF. Written as DNA, the CDR3 is TGTGCCAGCAGGAGCGGGGAACACTACGAGCAGTACTTC.

This clone showed up just a few times. At one end the junction does not follow the germline gene, possibly because of a read error. The genes are TRBV11-3 and TRBJ1-6; 9 positions match TRBD1. Germline lookup yields CDR1 SGHNT and CDR2 YENEEA. The CDR3 has 16 residues. Here the CDR3 DNA reads TGTGCCAGCAGCCTAGAAACGTTAAAACAGGGGGCACACCTCCACTTT. Residues: CASSLETLKQGAHLHF.

This clone was counted only a few times. The chain links TRBV4-2 to TRBJ2-7; the D gene is possibly TRBD1 (5 bases). V gave up 2 bases and J gave up 2 bases, with 10 bases separating them. The germline V gene has CDR1 LGHNA and CDR2 YNFKEQ. The CDR3 is 14 residues long. In DNA, the CDR3 is TGTGCCAGCAGCCAACCCGACAGACCCTACGAGCAGTACTTC. Protein sequence: CASSQPDRPYEQYF.

The rearrangement uses TRBV27 and TRBJ2-2; TRBD1 matches 11 bases. The CDR3 totals 16 residues. V gave up 4 bases and J gave up 1 base; unmatched junction bases: 2. The germline V gene encodes CDR1 MNHEY and CDR2 SMNVEV (reference sequence). The CDR3 DNA is TGTGCCAGCAGTTGGACAGGGGGCAGGAACACCGGGGAGCTGTTTTTT. Translation gives CASSWTGGRNTGELFF.

This clone has a single count. The chain links TRBV7-9 to TRBJ1-2; D may be TRBD1 (5 bases). V lost 5 bases and J 6 bases, leaving 10 bases between the germline ends. The length of the CDR3 is 12 residues. The germline CDR1 and CDR2 sequences are SEHNR and FQNEAQ (reference sequence). This chain's CDR3 is CASSIGENGYTF. CDR3 DNA sequence: TGTGCCAGCAGCATAGGGGAGAATGGCTACACCTTC.

This rearrangement joins TRBV21-1 to TRBJ2-1; TRBD2, the D gene given by the table, was not confirmed from the DNA. TRBV21-1 is a documented pseudogene. The length of the CDR3 is 14 residues. The CDR3 nucleotides read TGTGCCAGCGAAACCGGGGGGGCAGAGGATGAGCAGTTCTTC. The encoded protein is CASETGGAEDEQFF.

This chain uses TRBV7-2 with TRBJ1-3; a possible D gene is TRBD1 (6 bases). Trimming stripped 5 bases from V and 8 bases from J, with 22 bases between. CDR3 size: 16 residues. From germline, CDR1 is SGHTA and CDR2 FQGNSA. The CDR3 nucleotides are TGTGCCAGCAGCATGAGGACGGGGGGCGCCCCGGACACCATATATTTT. Residues: CASSMRTGGAPDTIYF.

The chain couples TRBV2 to TRBJ1-1; D is uncertain. The CDR3 contains 12 residues. Germline-derived CDR1 and CDR2 are SNHLY and FYNNEI. Trimming stripped 3 bases from V and 7 bases from J, with 9 bases between. The CDR3 loop is CASSDIALEAFF. The DNA for the CDR3 is TGTGCCAGCAGTGACATCGCCCTTGAAGCTTTCTTT.

V gene TRBV28 combines with J gene TRBJ1-6; D call uncertain. CDR1 and CDR2 from the germline V gene are MDHEN and SYDVKM. V lost 5 bases, J lost 1 base, and 15 bases lay in between. The CDR3 runs 17 residues. The CDR3 nucleotides are TGTGCCAGCAGTCCCCTTGGAGGGAGGTCCTATAATTCACCCCTCCACTTT. Translated, it gives CASSPLGGRSYNSPLHF. The variable domain in full, completed from reference TRBV28 and TRBJ1-6, reads DVKVTQSSRYLVKRTGEKVFLECVQDMDHENMFWYRQDPGLGLRLIYFSYDVKMKEKGDIPEGYSVSREKKERFSLILESASTNQTSMYLCASSPLGGRSYNSPLHFGNGTRLTVT.

A few counts support this clone. The chain employs TRBV4-3 and TRBJ1-3; no clear D. Germline V gene sequence: CDR1 LGHNA, CDR2 YSLEER. V was cut by 3 bases and J by 3 bases, with 12 bases left in between. The CDR3 has 15 amino acids. The CDR3 bases are TGCGCCAGCAGCCATGAGGTGGGAGGTGGAAACACCATATATTTT. Translation: CASSHEVGGGNTIYF.

This chain joins TRBV19 and TRBJ2-5; tentative D call: TRBD2 (5 bases). Germline V gene data show CDR1 as LNHDA and CDR2 as SQIVND (reference sequence). Trimming removed 4 bases from V and 4 bases from J, with 10 bases in between. The CDR3 extends over 13 amino acids. This CDR3 reads CASSRETTETQYF. CDR3 nucleotide sequence: TGTGCCAGTAGTAGGGAGACAACAGAGACCCAGTACTTC.

The rearrangement links TRBV29-1 to TRBJ1-2, with unresolved D. Looked up from germline, CDR1 is SQVTM and CDR2 is ANQGSEA. This CDR3 is 12 amino acids long. CDR3 residues: CSSENSRYGYTF. Here the CDR3 DNA reads TGCAGTTCCGAGAACAGCCGCTATGGCTACACCTTC.

The CDR3 bases are TGTGCCAGCAGTTCGAACGGCCAGAACACTGAAGCTTTCTTT. This sequence encodes CASSSNGQNTEAFF. The rearrangement uses TRBV6-5 and TRBJ1-1; D call uncertain. Germline V gene sequence: CDR1 MNHEY, CDR2 SVGAGI. The CDR3 has 14 amino acids. V dropped 4 bases and J dropped 1 base, with 10 bases sitting between them.

Only one count was recorded for this clone. V is TRBV18 and J is TRBJ2-6; 10 positions agree with TRBD1. In germline, CDR1 is KGHSH, CDR2 LQKENI. The CDR3 runs 16 residues. V dropped 5 bases and J dropped 4; count of bases not matched to a gene: 5. The chain's CDR3 is CASSKGQGTGANVLTF. For the CDR3, the DNA is TGTGCCAGCTCAAAGGGACAGGGGACAGGGGCCAACGTCCTGACTTTC.

This chain joins TRBV15 and TRBJ2-2; possible D gene TRBD2, 7 bases. The CDR3 is made up of 15 amino acids. V shed 5 bases and J shed 4 bases, with 14 bases lying between them. Germline V lookup: CDR1 LNHNV, CDR2 YYDKDF (reference sequence). CDR3 nucleotides: TGTGCCACCAGCCGAGGGGGGGCTGGCACCGGGGAGCTGTTTTTT. This gives the protein CATSRGGAGTGELFF.

The chain combines TRBV30 with TRBJ1-6; 12 bases are a match to TRBD1. The CDR3 is made up of 14 amino acids. With V trimmed by 4 bases and J by 10 bases, 5 bases remained unmatched. The germline V gene encodes CDR1 GTSNPN and CDR2 SVGIG (reference sequence). The CDR3 here is CAWNDGTGGSPLHF. The DNA of the CDR3 is TGTGCCTGGAACGACGGGACAGGGGGCTCACCCCTCCACTTT.

The chain uses TRBV4-3 and TRBJ1-2; the match to TRBD1 covers 9 bases. The CDR3 consists of 14 residues. Looked up from germline, CDR1 is LGHNA and CDR2 is YSLEER. V lost 3 bases to trimming and J lost 6 bases; unmatched junction nucleotides: 5. The CDR3 here is CASSHGTGNHGYTF. The CDR3 coding sequence is TGCGCCAGCAGCCATGGGACAGGGAACCATGGCTACACCTTC.

The V and J genes are TRBV7-9 and TRBJ1-5, with D perhaps matching TRBD1 (6 bases). This CDR3 region has 13 residues. Trimming took off 3 bases at V and 4 bases at J, with 7 bases between the two ends. Looked up from germline, CDR1 is SEHNR and CDR2 is FQNEAQ (reference sequence). CDR3 DNA sequence: TGTGCCAGCAGCTTGACAGGAAATCAGCCCCAGCATTTT. It translates to CASSLTGNQPQHF.

The chain is built from TRBV7-2 and TRBJ2-5, with D possibly being TRBD2 (6 bases). This CDR3 has 13 amino acids. V lost 4 bases to trimming and J lost 2 bases, with 8 bases between them. CDR1 SGHTA and CDR2 FQGNSA come from the germline V gene. CDR3 sequence: CASSSRGQETQYF. DNA for the CDR3: TGTGCCAGCAGCTCCCGGGGGCAAGAGACCCAGTACTTC.

V is TRBV6-1 and J is TRBJ2-3; D possibly matches TRBD1 or TRBD2 (5 bases each). V was pared by 6 bases and J by 1 base, with 14 bases between. This CDR3 region has 15 residues. CDR1 MNHNS and CDR2 SASEGT come from the germline V gene. The CDR3 loop reads CASRDQRGRTDTQYF. As DNA, the CDR3 is TGTGCCAGCAGAGACCAGAGGGGACGCACAGATACGCAGTATTTT.

V usage is TRBV5-6 and J usage is TRBJ1-1; D gene unclear. The CDR3 totals 13 residues. CDR1 and CDR2 (germline): SGHDT, YYEEEE. The ends were cut back, 1 base at V and 6 bases at J, with 10 bases in the middle. The CDR3 loop reads CASSLIGVPEAFF. As DNA, the CDR3 is TGTGCCAGCAGCTTGATTGGGGTACCTGAAGCTTTCTTT.

The rearrangement joins TRBV30 to TRBJ2-6; no clear D. V lost 3 bases and J lost 0, with 3 bases in between. CDR3 length equals 13 residues. The V gene's germline CDR1 is GTSNPN and CDR2 SVGIG (reference sequence). CDR3 coding DNA: TGTGCCTGGAGATACTCTGGGGCCAACGTCCTGACTTTC. Residues: CAWRYSGANVLTF.

V usage is TRBV29-1 and J usage is TRBJ2-7; TRBD1 matches 8 bases. The ends lost 2 bases at V and 5 bases at J; junction bases unmatched: 8. The germline gives CDR1 SQVTM, CDR2 ANQGSEA. The CDR3 runs 14 residues. In nucleotides, the CDR3 is TGCAGCGTTGAACCCGGGACAGGATCCAACGAGCAGTACTTC. This gives the protein CSVEPGTGSNEQYF.